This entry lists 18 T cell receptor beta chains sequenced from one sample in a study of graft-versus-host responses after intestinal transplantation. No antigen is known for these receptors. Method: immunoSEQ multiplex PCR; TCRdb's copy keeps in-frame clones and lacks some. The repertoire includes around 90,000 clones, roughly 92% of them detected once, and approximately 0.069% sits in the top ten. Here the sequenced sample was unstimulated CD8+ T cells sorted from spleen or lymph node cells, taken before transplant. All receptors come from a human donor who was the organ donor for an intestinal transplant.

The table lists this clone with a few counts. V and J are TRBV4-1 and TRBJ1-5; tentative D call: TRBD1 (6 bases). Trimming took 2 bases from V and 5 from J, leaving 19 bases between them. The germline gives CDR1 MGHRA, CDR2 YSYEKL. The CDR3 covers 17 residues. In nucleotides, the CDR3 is TGCGCCAGCAGCCAAACTGGCCTGGACAGCGGTTATCAGCCCCAGCATTTT. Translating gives CASSQTGLDSGYQPQHF.

The DNA of the CDR3 is TGTGCCAGCAGTGAATGGCCAGGGGATGGCTACACCTTC. This encodes CASSEWPGDGYTF. The V and J genes are TRBV25-1 and TRBJ1-2; D might be TRBD1 (6 bases). The CDR3 runs to 13 residues. Germline loops: CDR1 MGHDK, CDR2 SYGVNS. V was pared by 1 base and J by 6 bases, with 9 bases between.

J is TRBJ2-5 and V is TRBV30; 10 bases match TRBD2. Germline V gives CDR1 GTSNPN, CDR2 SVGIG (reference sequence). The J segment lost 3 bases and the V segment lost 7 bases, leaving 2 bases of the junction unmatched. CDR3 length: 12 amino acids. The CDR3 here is CALGTSEETQYF. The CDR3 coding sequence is TGTGCCTTAGGGACTAGCGAAGAGACCCAGTACTTC. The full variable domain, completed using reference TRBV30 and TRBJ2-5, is SQTIHQWPATLVQPVGSPLSLECTVEGTSNPNLYWYRQAAGRGLQLLFYSVGIGQISSEVPQNLSASRPQDRQFILSSKKLLLSDSGFYLCALGTSEETQYFGPGTRLLVL.

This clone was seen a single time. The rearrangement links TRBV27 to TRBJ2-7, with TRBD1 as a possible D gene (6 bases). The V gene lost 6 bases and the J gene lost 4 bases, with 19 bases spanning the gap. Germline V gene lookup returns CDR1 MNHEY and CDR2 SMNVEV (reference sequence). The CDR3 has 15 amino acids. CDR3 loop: CASSYTGSGPYEQYF. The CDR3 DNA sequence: TGTGCCAGCAGCTATACAGGGTCTGGCCCTTACGAGCAGTACTTC.

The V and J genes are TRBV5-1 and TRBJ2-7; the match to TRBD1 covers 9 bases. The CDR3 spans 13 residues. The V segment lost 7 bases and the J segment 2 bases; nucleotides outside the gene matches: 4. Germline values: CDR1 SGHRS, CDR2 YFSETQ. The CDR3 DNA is TGCGCCAGCGGAACAGGGGGCGCCTACGAGCAGTACTTC. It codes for CASGTGGAYEQYF.

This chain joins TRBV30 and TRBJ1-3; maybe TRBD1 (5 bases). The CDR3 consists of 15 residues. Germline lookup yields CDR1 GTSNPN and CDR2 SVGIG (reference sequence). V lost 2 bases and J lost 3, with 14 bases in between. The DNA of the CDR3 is TGTGCCTGGAGTTCTGCCGCAGGGTATGGAAACACCATATATTTT. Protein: CAWSSAAGYGNTIYF.

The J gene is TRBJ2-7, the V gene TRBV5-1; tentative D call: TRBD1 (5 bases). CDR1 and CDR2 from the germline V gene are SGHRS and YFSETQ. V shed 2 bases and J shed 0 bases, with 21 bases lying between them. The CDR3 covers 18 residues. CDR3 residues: CASSFGRQGLGGSYEQYF. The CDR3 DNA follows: TGCGCCAGCAGCTTCGGTAGGCAGGGCCTTGGTGGCTCCTACGAGCAGTACTTC.

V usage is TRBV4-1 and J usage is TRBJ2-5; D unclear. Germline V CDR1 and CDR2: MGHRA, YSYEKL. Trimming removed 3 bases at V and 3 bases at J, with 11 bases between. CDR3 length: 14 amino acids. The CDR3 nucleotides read TGCGCCAGCAGCCATCCCTCAGATGAAGAGACCCAGTACTTC. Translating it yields CASSHPSDEETQYF.

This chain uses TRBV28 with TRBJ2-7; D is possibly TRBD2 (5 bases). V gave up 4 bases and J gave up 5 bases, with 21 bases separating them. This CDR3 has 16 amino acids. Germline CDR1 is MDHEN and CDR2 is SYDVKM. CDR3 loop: CASSSLTEGLVDEQYF. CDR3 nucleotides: TGTGCCAGCAGTTCCCTAACGGAAGGACTTGTCGACGAGCAGTACTTC. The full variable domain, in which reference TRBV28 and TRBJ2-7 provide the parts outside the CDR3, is DVKVTQSSRYLVKRTGEKVFLECVQDMDHENMFWYRQDPGLGLRLIYFSYDVKMKEKGDIPEGYSVSREKKERFSLILESASTNQTSMYLCASSSLTEGLVDEQYFGPGTRLTVT.

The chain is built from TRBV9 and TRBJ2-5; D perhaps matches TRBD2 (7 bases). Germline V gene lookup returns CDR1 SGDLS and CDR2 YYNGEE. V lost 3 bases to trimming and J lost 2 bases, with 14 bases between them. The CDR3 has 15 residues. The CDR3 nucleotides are TGTGCCAGCAGCGAGCGGGCGGGGGCTCAAGAGACCCAGTACTTC. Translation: CASSERAGAQETQYF.

Here the CDR3 DNA reads TGTGCCAGCAGTGGTCCTAGCGGGAGAGAGGGGGGCGGCACAGATACGCAGTATTTT. Translation gives CASSGPSGREGGGTDTQYF. The genes are TRBV2 and TRBJ2-3, with 10 bases identical to TRBD2. The CDR3 consists of 19 residues. Looked up from germline, CDR1 is SNHLY and CDR2 is FYNNEI. V was pared by 4 bases and J by 1 base, with 14 bases of the junction left unmatched.

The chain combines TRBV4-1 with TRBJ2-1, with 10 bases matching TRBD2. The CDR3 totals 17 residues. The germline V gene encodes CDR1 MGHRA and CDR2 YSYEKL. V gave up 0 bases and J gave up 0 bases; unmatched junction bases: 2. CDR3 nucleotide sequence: TGCGCCAGCAGCCAAGAGGGACTAGCGAGCTCCTACAATGAGCAGTTCTTC. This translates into CASSQEGLASSYNEQFF.

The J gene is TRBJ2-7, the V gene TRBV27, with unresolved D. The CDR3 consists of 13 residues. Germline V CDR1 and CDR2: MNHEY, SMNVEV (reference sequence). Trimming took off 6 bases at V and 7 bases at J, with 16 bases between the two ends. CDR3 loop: CASSPLQVLEQYF. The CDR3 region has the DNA TGTGCCAGCAGCCCCCTGCAGGTGTTAGAGCAGTACTTC.

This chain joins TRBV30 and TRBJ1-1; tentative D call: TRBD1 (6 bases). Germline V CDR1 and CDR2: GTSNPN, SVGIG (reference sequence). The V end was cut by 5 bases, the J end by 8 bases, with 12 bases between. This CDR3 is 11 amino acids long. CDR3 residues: CAWGGVREAFF. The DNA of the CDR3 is TGTGCCTGGGGGGGCGTCAGAGAAGCTTTCTTT.

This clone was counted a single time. CDR3 loop: CASSSLAGRATDTQYF. CDR3 bases: TGTGCCAGCAGTTCATTAGCGGGTAGGGCCACAGATACGCAGTATTTT. The chain is built from TRBV28 and TRBJ2-3, with 7 bases lining up with TRBD2. After removal of 4 bases from V and 2 bases from J, the junction contained 9 bases not matched to a gene. The CDR3 has 16 residues. Germline lookup yields CDR1 MDHEN and CDR2 SYDVKM.

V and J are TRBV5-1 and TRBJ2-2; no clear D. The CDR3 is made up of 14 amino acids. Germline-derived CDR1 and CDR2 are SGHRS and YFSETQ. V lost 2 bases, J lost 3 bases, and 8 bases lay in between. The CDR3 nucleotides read TGCGCCAGCAGCTTTAGGAGCCACACCGGGGAGCTGTTTTTT. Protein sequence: CASSFRSHTGELFF.

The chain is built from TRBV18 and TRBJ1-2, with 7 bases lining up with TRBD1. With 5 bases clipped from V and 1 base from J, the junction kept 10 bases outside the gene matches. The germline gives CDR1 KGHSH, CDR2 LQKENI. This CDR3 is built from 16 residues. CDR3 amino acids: CASSTLDRLFNYGYTF. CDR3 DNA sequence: TGTGCCAGCTCAACTTTGGACAGGTTGTTTAACTATGGCTACACCTTC.

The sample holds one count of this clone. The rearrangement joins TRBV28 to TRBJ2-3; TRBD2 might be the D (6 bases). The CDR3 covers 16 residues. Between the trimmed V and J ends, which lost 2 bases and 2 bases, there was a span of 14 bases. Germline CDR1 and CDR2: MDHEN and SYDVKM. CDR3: CASSLGVGGYTDTQYF. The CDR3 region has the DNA TGTGCCAGCAGTTTAGGGGTCGGGGGTTACACAGATACGCAGTATTTT.